Each of the 9 T cell receptor beta chains below was sequenced from the same sample in a study of blood T cells in healthy people across ages. PCR was performed a second time for about 6 to 11 cycles using a sample-barcoded 5' primer and a J-beta primer mix. MiXCR was run by TCRdb on the 5' RACE reads, yielding one entry per CDR3 protein. The sample contains some 800,000 distinct CDR3 sequences, 25% of which appear only once. The sample was also reused in another study, on T cells of mothers and their children.

Sample: blood. All receptors derive from a boy aged 5-17 years in good health.

This clonotype was found a few times. This sequence joins TRBV29-1 and TRBJ1-3; D remains unclear. This CDR3 has 14 amino acids. CDR1 and CDR2 (germline): SQVTM, ANQGSEA. The V and J ends lost 0 bases and 1 base respectively, with 7 bases between them. The CDR3: CSVEDPGSGNTIYF. The CDR3 coding sequence is TGCAGCGTTGAAGATCCTGGGTCTGGAAACACCATATATTTT. The full variable domain, completed using reference TRBV29-1 and TRBJ1-3, is SAVISQKPSRDICQRGTSLTIQCQVDSQVTMMFWYRQQPGQSLTLIATANQGSEATYESGFVIDKFPISRPNLTFSTLTVSNMSPEDSSIYLCSVEDPGSGNTIYFGEGSWLTVV.

Remarks on this clonotype: This may stem from a read error, because a much larger clone lies one nucleotide away. The V and J genes are TRBV11-2 and TRBJ2-5; D possibly corresponds to TRBD2 (5 bases). Germline assignment: CDR1 SGHAT and CDR2 FQNNGV. The CDR3 loop spans 11 amino acids. The germline V and J ends were trimmed by 5 bases and 9 bases, with 10 bases remaining between them. CDR3 sequence (DNA): TGTGCCAGCAGCCCAGAGGGTGCCCAGTACTTC. This encodes CASSPEGAQYF.

This clonotype came up a few times. The chain combines TRBV5-1 with TRBJ2-1, with D possibly being TRBD2 (5 bases). Germline CDR1 is SGHRS and CDR2 is YFSETQ. V gave up 10 bases and J gave up 0 bases, with 20 bases separating them. The CDR3 totals 16 residues. DNA for the CDR3: TGCGCCGCCCGTGGGGAGAAACTGAGCTCCTACAATGAGCAGTTCTTC. Protein: CAARGEKLSSYNEQFF. Filled out from reference TRBV5-1 and TRBJ2-1, the complete variable domain reads KAGVTQTPRYLIKTRGQQVTLSCSPISGHRSVSWYQQTPGQGLQFLFEYFSETQRNKGNFPGRFSGRQFSNSRSEMNVSTLELGDSALYLCAARGEKLSSYNEQFFGPGTRLTVL.

A note on this clonotype: The junction departs from germline at one end; a sequencing error may be responsible. The chain combines TRBV12-3 or TRBV12-4 with TRBJ2-3, with a tentative D call TRBD2 (6 bases). There are 14 residues in the CDR3. CDR3 region: CANRPGSSTDAQYF. The CDR3 DNA follows: TGTGCCAACCGACCCGGGAGCAGCACAGATGCGCAGTATTTT.

This clonotype was observed a handful of times. CDR3 in amino acids: CASSSTTGGGTEAFF. The CDR3 DNA follows: TGTGCCAGCAGCTCGACGACAGGCGGGGGCACTGAAGCTTTCTTT. This rearrangement joins TRBV7-8 to TRBJ1-1, with D perhaps matching TRBD1 (6 bases). V gave up 4 bases and J gave up 4 bases, with 16 bases separating them. CDR3 length equals 15 residues. Germline CDR1 SGHVS, CDR2 FQNEAQ.

As regards this clonotype: Relative to the germline gene, one junction end is altered; a read error may explain this. The gene calls are TRBV14 and TRBJ2-1; the match to TRBD2 covers 11 bases. Per germline, CDR1 SGHDN and CDR2 FVKESK. The CDR3 is 14 amino acids. For the CDR3, the DNA is TGTGCCAGCAGCCAACCAGAGACTAGCGGGGTGCAGTCCTTC. This sequence encodes CASSQPETSGVQSF. Variable domain in full (rest from reference TRBV14 and TRBJ2-1): EAGVTQFPSHSVIEKGQTVTLRCDPISGHDNLYWYRRVMGKEIKFLLHFVKESKQDESGMPNNRFLAERTGGTYSTLKVQPAELEDSGVYFCASSQPETSGVQSFGPGTRLTVL.

This rearrangement joins TRBV2 to TRBJ2-1; tentatively, D is TRBD2 (5 bases). Trimming cost V 1 base and J 4 bases, with 8 bases left between them. The CDR3 is 14 amino acids. CDR1 and CDR2 (germline): SNHLY, FYNNEI. This chain's CDR3 is CASSEVERYNEQFF. In DNA form, the CDR3 reads TGTGCCAGCAGTGAAGTCGAGCGGTACAATGAGCAGTTCTTC.

The chain couples TRBV6-5 to TRBJ1-3, with TRBD1 as a possible D gene (5 bases). This CDR3 contains 14 residues. The V end was cut by 6 bases, the J end by 7 bases, with 16 bases between. Germline CDR1 reads MNHEY; CDR2 reads SVGAGI. In DNA, the CDR3 is TGTGCCAGCAGCCCCATCCAGGGAAGGAACACCATATATTTT. This sequence encodes CASSPIQGRNTIYF.

This clonotype has only a few counts. The chain couples TRBV10-3 to TRBJ1-1; perhaps TRBD1 as D (6 bases). Looked up from germline, CDR1 is ENHRY and CDR2 is SYGVKD. The V gene lost 0 bases and the J gene lost 4 bases, with 6 bases spanning the gap. This CDR3 is built from 13 residues. The CDR3, as DNA: TGTGCCATCAGTGAGTCAGGGGGCACTGAAGCTTTCTTT. Protein sequence: CAISESGGTEAFF.